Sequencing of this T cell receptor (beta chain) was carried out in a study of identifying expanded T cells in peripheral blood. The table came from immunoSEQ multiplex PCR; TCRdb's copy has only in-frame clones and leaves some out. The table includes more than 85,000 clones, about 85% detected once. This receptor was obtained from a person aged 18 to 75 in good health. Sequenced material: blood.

CDR3 DNA sequence: TGTGCCAGCAGCCACGGCCCCAGGGCCGAGCAGTACTTC. Protein sequence: CASSHGPRAEQYF. The chain employs TRBV14 and TRBJ2-7; a weak D match, TRBD1 (5 bases). Germline CDR1 is SGHDN and CDR2 is FVKESK. The CDR3 is made up of 13 amino acids. Trimming removed 3 bases from V and 6 bases from J, with 12 bases in between.